The T cell receptor beta chain described here comes from a study of T-cell memory formation after mild COVID-19. On the study more broadly: TCR clusters were mostly confined to one donor each. Study-level results: The CD4+ clones that contracted clustered mainly within CM and EM, and the CD8+ clones concentrated in EMRA. Clonal second-wave expansions that peaked on day 37 had unconfirmed SARS-CoV-2 specificity.

The CDR3 runs 16 residues. V lost 1 base to trimming and J lost 2 bases, with 14 bases between them. From germline, CDR1 is LGHNA and CDR2 YSLEER. Constant-segment-primed 5'RACE gave TCR alpha and TCR beta cDNA libraries with sample barcodes and UMIs. TCRdb ran MiXCR on the 5' RACE reads and lists one entry per CDR3 protein. The data contain approximately 150,000 distinct CDR3 sequences, 13% of them seen just once; the ten biggest clones take up approximately 3.4%. This clonotype was recorded a few times. Its antigen is unknown. The chain recombines TRBV4-3 with TRBJ1-1; no reliable D call. This clonotype originated in a young man who had mild COVID-19 (a few samples of this study predate the infection). Cell type and time point are not known. The material sequenced was PBMCs or a T cell subset sorted from them (not recorded which). CDR3 region: CASSQVYSLANTEAFF. The CDR3 DNA reads as TGCGCCAGCAGCCAAGTTTATAGCTTGGCTAACACTGAAGCTTTCTTT.